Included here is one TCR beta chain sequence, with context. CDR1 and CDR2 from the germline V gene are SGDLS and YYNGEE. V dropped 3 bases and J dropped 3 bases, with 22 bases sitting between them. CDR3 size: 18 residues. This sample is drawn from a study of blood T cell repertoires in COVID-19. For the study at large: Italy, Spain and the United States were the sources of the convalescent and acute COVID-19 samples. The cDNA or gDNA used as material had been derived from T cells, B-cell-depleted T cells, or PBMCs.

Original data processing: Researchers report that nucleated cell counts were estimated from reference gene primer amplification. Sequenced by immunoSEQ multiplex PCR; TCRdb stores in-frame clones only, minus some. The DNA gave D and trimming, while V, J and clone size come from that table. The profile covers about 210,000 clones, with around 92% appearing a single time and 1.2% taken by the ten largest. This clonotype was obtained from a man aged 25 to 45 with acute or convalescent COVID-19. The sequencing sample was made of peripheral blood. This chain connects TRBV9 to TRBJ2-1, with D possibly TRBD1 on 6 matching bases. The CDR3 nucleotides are TGTGCCAGCAGCGACAGTTGGGGGCAAGCCAAACTCTACAATGAGCAGTTCTTC. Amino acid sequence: CASSDSWGQAKLYNEQFF. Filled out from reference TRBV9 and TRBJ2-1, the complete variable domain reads DSGVTQTPKHLITATGQRVTLRCSPRSGDLSVYWYQQSLDQGLQFLIQYYNGEERAKGNILERFSAQQFPDLHSELNLSSLELGDSALYFCASSDSWGQAKLYNEQFFGPGTRLTVL.